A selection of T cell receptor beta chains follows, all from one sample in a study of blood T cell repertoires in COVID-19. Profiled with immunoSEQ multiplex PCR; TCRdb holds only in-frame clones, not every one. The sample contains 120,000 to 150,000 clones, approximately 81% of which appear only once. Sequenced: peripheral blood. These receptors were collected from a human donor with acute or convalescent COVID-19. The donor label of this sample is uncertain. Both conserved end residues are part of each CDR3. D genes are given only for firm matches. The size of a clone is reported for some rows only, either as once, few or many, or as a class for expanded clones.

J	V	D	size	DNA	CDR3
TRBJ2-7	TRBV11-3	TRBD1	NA	TGTGCCAGCAGCTTAGGGTCAGGGGGCTTCTACGAGCAGTACTTC	CASSLGSGGFYEQYF
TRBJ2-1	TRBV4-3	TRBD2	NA	TGCGCCAGCAGCCAAGATGGGGGACTAGCAAATGAGCAGTTCTTC	CASSQDGGLANEQFF
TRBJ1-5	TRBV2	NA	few	TGTGCCAGCAGTGCCGGGGGGATCGGCAATCAGCCCCAGCATTTT	CASSAGGIGNQPQHF
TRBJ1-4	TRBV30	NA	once	TGTGCAATACTCGGCGTCGGCGGTGAAAAACTGTTTTTT	CAILGVGGEKLFF
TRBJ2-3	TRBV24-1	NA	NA	TGTGCCACCAGTGATCAGTTGCGGGATACGCAGTATTTT	CATSDQLRDTQYF
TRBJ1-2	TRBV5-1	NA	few	TGCGCCAGCAGCTTTTCTGGAGATGGCTACACCTTC	CASSFSGDGYTF
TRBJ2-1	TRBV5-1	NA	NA	TGCGCCAGCAGCTTTACAGGCGGGAACTACAATGAGCAGTTCTTC	CASSFTGGNYNEQFF
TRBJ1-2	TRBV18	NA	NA	TGTGCCAGCTCACCTCGACAGCTAGGTGGGGGCTACACCTTC	CASSPRQLGGGYTF
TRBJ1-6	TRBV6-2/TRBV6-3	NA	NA	TGTGCCAGCAGCGATCCAGGGGTAGTGGTGACGAGCTCCTATAATTCACCCCTCCACTTT	CASSDPGVVVTSSYNSPLHF
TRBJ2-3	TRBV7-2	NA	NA	TGTGCCAGCAGCTTAGCACTCCGTGGCACAGATACGCAGTATTTT	CASSLALRGTDTQYF
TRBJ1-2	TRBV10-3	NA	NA	TGTGCCATCAGTACCCCAGGCGAATACTATGGCTACACCTTC	CAISTPGEYYGYTF
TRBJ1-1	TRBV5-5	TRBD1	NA	TGTGCCAGCAGCCCGGGTGTGGACAGGTACACTGAAGCTTTCTTT	CASSPGVDRYTEAFF
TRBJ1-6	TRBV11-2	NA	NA	TGTGCCAGCAGCCTAGGGGGAGGCCGCACCCTCCACTTT	CASSLGGGRTLHF
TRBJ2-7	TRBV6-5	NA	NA	TGTGCCAGCAGGAAGTTTAGGGGGTCGGGCGAGCAGTACTTC	CASRKFRGSGEQYF
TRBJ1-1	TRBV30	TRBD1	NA	TGTGCCTCCCGGTTACAGGGGATTGAAGCTTTCTTT	CASRLQGIEAFF
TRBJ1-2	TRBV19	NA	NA	TGTGCCAGTACCCCTCGCGGGGGCTCCGACTATGGCTACACCTTC	CASTPRGGSDYGYTF
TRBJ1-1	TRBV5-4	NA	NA	TGTGCCAGCAGCCCTAACAGGTGGAACACTGAAGCTTTCTTT	CASSPNRWNTEAFF
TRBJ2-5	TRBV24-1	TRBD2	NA	TGTGCCACCAGTGATTCCGGGAGGGAGACCCAGTACTTC	CATSDSGRETQYF
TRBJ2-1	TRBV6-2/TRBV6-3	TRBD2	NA	TGTGCCAGCAGTTTACTAGCGGGGGGATACAATGAGCAGTTCTTC	CASSLLAGGYNEQFF
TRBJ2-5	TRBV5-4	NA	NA	TGTGCCAGCAAGAGGCGGCAGGGAAACCAAGAGACCCAGTACTTC	CASKRRQGNQETQYF
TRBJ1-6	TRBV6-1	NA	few	TGTGCCAGCAGTGCATCAGCCCGAGGGCTCAATAATTCACCCCTCCACTTT	CASSASARGLNNSPLHF
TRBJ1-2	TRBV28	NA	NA	TGTGCCAGCAGAATCACCCGGGATTCTTATGCCGGCTTC	CASRITRDSYAGF
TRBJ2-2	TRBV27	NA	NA	TGTGCCAGCAGTTTGGGGGGAGGCCTAACCGGGGAGCTGTTTTTT	CASSLGGGLTGELFF
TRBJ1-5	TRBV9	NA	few	TGTGCCAGCAGCGTAGGTGTGGGGGCAAATCAGCCCCAGCATTTT	CASSVGVGANQPQHF
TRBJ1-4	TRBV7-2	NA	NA	TGTGCCAGCAGCTTACAGGGGACGGGTGAAAAACTGTTTTTT	CASSLQGTGEKLFF
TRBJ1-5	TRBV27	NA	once	TGTGCCAGCAGCATCAGGGGCGGCAATCAGCCCCAGCATTTT	CASSIRGGNQPQHF
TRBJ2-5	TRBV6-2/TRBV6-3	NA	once	TGTGCCAGCAGTTACGGTGGGGGCGTAGTATGGGGGACCCAGTACTTC	CASSYGGGVVWGTQYF
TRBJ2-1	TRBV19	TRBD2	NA	TGTGCCAGTAGTCCTCTAGCGGGAGCGGGGTACAATGAGCAGTTCTTC	CASSPLAGAGYNEQFF
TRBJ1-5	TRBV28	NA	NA	TGTGCCAGCAGTTTAGGGCAGTCAAGCAATCAGCCCCAGCATTTT	CASSLGQSSNQPQHF
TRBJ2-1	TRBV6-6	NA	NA	TGTGCCAGCAGCCGTTCTAGCGTTGAGCAGTTCTTC	CASSRSSVEQFF
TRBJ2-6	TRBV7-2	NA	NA	TGTGCCAGCAGCTTGGGCCCTTACTCTGGGGCCAACGTCCTGACTTTC	CASSLGPYSGANVLTF
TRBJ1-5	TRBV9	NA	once	TGTGCCAGCAGCGTAGGGACAGTAAGGCCCCAGCATTTT	CASSVGTVRPQHF
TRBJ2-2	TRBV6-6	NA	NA	TGTGCCAGCAGCCCACAGGCCCCCTCGAACACCGGGGAGCTGTTTTTT	CASSPQAPSNTGELFF
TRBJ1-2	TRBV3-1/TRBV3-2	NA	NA	TGTGCCAGCAGCCAAGCCGAGACAGCTAACTATGGCTACACCTTC	CASSQAETANYGYTF
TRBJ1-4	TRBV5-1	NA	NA	TGCGCCAGCAGCTTGGATGGGGGGGCATCAACTAATGAAAAACTGTTTTTT	CASSLDGGASTNEKLFF
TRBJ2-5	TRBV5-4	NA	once	TGTGCCAGCAGCCGGCGCGGGGGCCCCCAAGAGACCCAGTACTTC	CASSRRGGPQETQYF
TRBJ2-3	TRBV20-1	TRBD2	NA	TGCAGTGCTAGTCGGGCTAGCGGGGGGTCAGATACGCAGTATTTT	CSASRASGGSDTQYF
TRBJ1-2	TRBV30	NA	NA	TGTGCCTGGAGTGCACAGGGCGGCTATGGCTACACCTTC	CAWSAQGGYGYTF
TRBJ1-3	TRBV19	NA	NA	TGTGCCAGTAGCCCCGGGATGTTGGGAAACACCATATATTTT	CASSPGMLGNTIYF
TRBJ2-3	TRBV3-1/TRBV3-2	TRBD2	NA	TGTGCCAGCAGCCTCGGACTAGCGAGCACAGATACGCAGTATTTT	CASSLGLASTDTQYF
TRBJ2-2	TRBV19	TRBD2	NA	TGTGCCAGTATCGGGGGGGCATGGAACACCGGGGAGCTGTTTTTT	CASIGGAWNTGELFF
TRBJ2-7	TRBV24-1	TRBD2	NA	TGTGCCACCAGTGATTCGACTAGCGGGGGGTTCGAGCAGTACTTC	CATSDSTSGGFEQYF
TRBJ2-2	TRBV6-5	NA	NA	TGTGCCAGCTATAGGAACACCGGGGAGCTGTTTTTT	CASYRNTGELFF
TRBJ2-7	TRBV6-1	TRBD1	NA	TGTGCCAGCAGTGAGCCAGGACAGGGATCCGACGAGCAGTACTTC	CASSEPGQGSDEQYF
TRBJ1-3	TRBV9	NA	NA	TGTGCCAGCAGCGTAGGGACAGACTCTGGAAACACCATATATTTT	CASSVGTDSGNTIYF
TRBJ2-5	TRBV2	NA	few	TGTGCCAGCTTTTTTTTGGCGGGCCTACTCCAAGAGACCCAGTACTTC	CASFFLAGLLQETQYF